What follows are 30 T cell receptor beta chains derived from one specimen sequenced in a study of blood T cell repertoires in COVID-19. The table came from immunoSEQ multiplex PCR; TCRdb's copy has only in-frame clones and leaves some out. The data hold 200,000 to 250,000 clones, with less than 90% observed a single time. The source material was peripheral blood. The receptors were sampled from a man in his 60s with acute or convalescent COVID-19.

V is TRBV5-5 and J is TRBJ2-1; TRBD2 agrees at 7 bases. Germline CDR1 and CDR2: SGHKS and YYEKEE (reference sequence). The CDR3 is 12 residues long. V lost 1 base, J lost 15 bases, and 7 bases stayed unmatched. The CDR3 sequence is CASSLTSGAWFF. The CDR3 nucleotides are TGTGCCAGCAGCTTGACGAGCGGGGCGTGGTTCTTC.

The gene calls are TRBV5-1 and TRBJ1-2, with 8 bases identical to TRBD1. Germline V gene lookup returns CDR1 SGHRS and CDR2 YFSETQ. This CDR3 contains 15 residues. V was clipped by 0 bases and J by 8 bases; unmatched bases: 9. The CDR3 region has the DNA TGCGCCAGCAGCTTGGAGGCAGGGGGCTCGGGCGGCTACACCTTC. Translated, it gives CASSLEAGGSGGYTF.

The chain links TRBV25-1 to TRBJ1-2; TRBD1 aligns across 9 bases. Per germline, CDR1 MGHDK and CDR2 SYGVNS. Losses at the gene ends were 6 bases for V and 8 bases for J; bases not matched to a gene: 7. This CDR3 region has 13 residues. The CDR3 sequence is CASRRGQGNGYTF. The CDR3 region has the DNA TGTGCCAGCAGGAGGGGACAGGGAAACGGCTACACCTTC.

V gene TRBV5-1 combines with J gene TRBJ1-1; a weak D match, TRBD1 (5 bases). The CDR3 is 14 amino acids. Germline V gene sequence: CDR1 SGHRS, CDR2 YFSETQ. Trimming stripped 3 bases from V and 8 bases from J, with 17 bases between. CDR3 DNA sequence: TGCGCCAGCAGCTGGGATCAACAGGACGCCGAAGCTTTCTTT. Its translation: CASSWDQQDAEAFF.

The chain employs TRBV6-1 and TRBJ2-1; D might be TRBD1 (5 bases). The CDR3 covers 16 residues. The V end lost 3 bases, the J end lost 0 bases, and 12 bases lay between the germline ends. Germline CDR1 reads MNHNS; CDR2 reads SASEGT. CDR3 DNA sequence: TGTGCCAGCAGTGATTCCCTTGGGGCCTCCTACAATGAGCAGTTCTTC. Translating gives CASSDSLGASYNEQFF.

The chain joins TRBV29-1 to TRBJ2-3, with TRBD2 identical over 9 bases. The V segment lost 3 bases and the J segment 7 bases; nucleotides outside the gene matches: 11. CDR1 is SQVTM, CDR2 ANQGSEA, per germline. The CDR3 has 15 amino acids. The CDR3 sequence is CSVDLPAGGTNTQYF. For the CDR3, the DNA is TGCAGCGTTGATCTGCCAGCGGGAGGAACGAATACGCAGTATTTT.

V is TRBV5-1 and J is TRBJ2-1; 10 nucleotides align to TRBD1. Germline loops: CDR1 SGHRS, CDR2 YFSETQ. The CDR3 runs to 15 residues. Trimming took 4 bases from V and 7 from J; bases not matched to a gene: 8. The CDR3 sequence is CASSLDRGRENEQFF. In DNA, the CDR3 is TGCGCCAGCAGCCTCGACAGGGGGCGTGAGAATGAGCAGTTCTTC.

This clone was observed a handful of times. The rearrangement links TRBV4-1 to TRBJ1-6, with TRBD1 as a possible D gene (5 bases). Trimming stripped 2 bases from V and 0 bases from J, with 5 bases between. This CDR3 comprises 15 residues. The V gene's germline CDR1 is MGHRA and CDR2 YSYEKL. CDR3 DNA: TGCGCCAGCAGCCAAACAGGCTCCTATAATTCACCCCTCCACTTT. Translating gives CASSQTGSYNSPLHF.

The V call is TRBV11-2, the J call TRBJ2-3; 8 bases map to TRBD2. The CDR3 sequence is 14 residues long. Germline values: CDR1 SGHAT, CDR2 FQNNGV. V shed 8 bases, J shed 0 bases, and the junction held 4 bases outside the gene matches. The CDR3 loop is CASRPSGSTDTQYF. CDR3 DNA sequence: TGTGCCAGCCGTCCTAGCGGGAGCACAGATACGCAGTATTTT.

The chain uses TRBV7-2 and TRBJ1-6; D ambiguous. Between the trimmed V and J ends, which lost 7 bases and 9 bases, there was a span of 16 bases. The V gene's germline CDR1 is SGHTA and CDR2 FQGNSA. This CDR3 is 14 amino acids long. The CDR3 is CASTLSARGSPLHF. The CDR3 region has the DNA TGTGCCAGCACCCTGTCGGCCCGGGGTTCACCCCTCCACTTT.

This clone has just a few counts. At one of its ends the junction is not consistent with the germline gene, which may arise from a read error. The gene calls are TRBV30 and TRBJ2-7; 7 bases fit TRBD1. Germline-derived CDR1 and CDR2 are GTSNPN and SVGIG (reference sequence). There are 11 residues in the CDR3. The CDR3 nucleotides read TGTGCCTGGAGTGCTACCGGGACAGAGTCCTTC. It is translated as CAWSATGTESF.

Here the CDR3 DNA reads TGTGCCAGCAGCTTGCAGGGGGCAGGTGAGCAGTTCTTC. As protein: CASSLQGAGEQFF. This rearrangement joins TRBV11-3 to TRBJ2-1; 8 bases are a match to TRBD1. Germline CDR1 reads SGHNT; CDR2 reads YENEEA. V shed 3 bases and J 9 bases; nucleotides not matched to a gene: 4. This CDR3 spans 13 amino acids.

The chain couples TRBV7-9 to TRBJ2-1, with 7 bases identical to TRBD2. V dropped 5 bases and J dropped 7; count of bases not matched to a gene: 17. Germline CDR1 is SEHNR and CDR2 is FQNEAQ (reference sequence). The CDR3 runs to 17 residues. The DNA for the CDR3 is TGTGCCAGCAGCCCCCAGGGACTATTAGCGGGCCTTAATGAGCAGTTCTTC. It specifies CASSPQGLLAGLNEQFF.

This chain connects TRBV5-6 to TRBJ1-2; the match to TRBD1 covers 7 bases. Germline CDR1 is SGHDT and CDR2 is YYEEEE. The CDR3 runs to 13 residues. V lost 0 bases, J lost 8 bases, and 4 bases stayed unmatched. The CDR3 nucleotides read TGTGCCAGCAGCTTGGAGAGGGGGCGAGGCTACACCTTC. Translation: CASSLERGRGYTF.

The chain combines TRBV19 with TRBJ1-5, with D uncertain. The CDR3 is 14 residues long. Per germline, CDR1 LNHDA and CDR2 SQIVND (reference sequence). The germline V and J ends were trimmed by 6 bases and 3 bases, with 12 bases remaining between them. The CDR3 sequence is CASRRGEVNQPQHF. CDR3 sequence (DNA): TGTGCCAGTAGGCGGGGTGAAGTCAATCAGCCCCAGCATTTT.

The rearrangement joins TRBV28 to TRBJ1-2, with 7 bases fitting TRBD1. In germline, CDR1 is MDHEN, CDR2 SYDVKM. V lost 3 bases, J lost 3 bases, and 7 bases stayed unmatched. The CDR3 length is 15 residues. CDR3 sequence: CASSFPQGVHYGYTF. DNA of the CDR3: TGTGCCAGCAGTTTCCCCCAGGGGGTTCACTATGGCTACACCTTC.

The V call is TRBV7-3, the J call TRBJ2-2; TRBD2 matches at 11 bases. CDR3 length: 17 residues. Germline V gene lookup returns CDR1 SGHTA and CDR2 FQGTGA. With 3 bases clipped from V and 4 bases from J, the junction kept 7 bases outside the gene matches. In DNA form, the CDR3 reads TGTGCCAGCAGCTTGGTAGCGGGAGGGCCTGGCACCGGGGAGCTGTTTTTT. It translates to CASSLVAGGPGTGELFF.

CDR3: CAIRGTGGRETQYF. The CDR3, as DNA: TGTGCCATCAGGGGGACGGGGGGTCGAGAGACCCAGTACTTC. The rearrangement uses TRBV10-3 and TRBJ2-5; TRBD2 agrees at 7 bases. The J segment lost 4 bases and the V segment lost 6 bases, leaving 8 bases of the junction unmatched. The length of the CDR3 is 14 residues. Germline CDR1 is ENHRY and CDR2 is SYGVKD.

The chain employs TRBV11-2 and TRBJ2-7; 10 bases match TRBD1. Germline V lookup: CDR1 SGHAT, CDR2 FQNNGV. This CDR3 contains 13 residues. V shed 4 bases and J 5 bases; nucleotides not matched to a gene: 2. CDR3 nucleotides: TGTGCCAGCAGCTCGACAGGGGGCCACGAGCAGTACTTC. The encoded protein is CASSSTGGHEQYF.

This clone turned up a few times. The rearrangement links TRBV4-1 to TRBJ1-3; D is perhaps TRBD1 (5 bases). The germline CDR1 and CDR2 sequences are MGHRA and YSYEKL. The V end was cut by 2 bases, the J end by 4 bases, with 12 bases between. The CDR3 runs to 15 residues. In DNA form, the CDR3 reads TGCGCCAGCAGCCAACCAGGGAATACAGGAAACACCATATATTTT. Amino acid sequence: CASSQPGNTGNTIYF.

V gene TRBV7-9 combines with J gene TRBJ2-4; 10 bases fit TRBD1. The germline V gene encodes CDR1 SEHNR and CDR2 FQNEAQ (reference sequence). Trimming at V came to 5 bases and at J to 0 bases, leaving 10 bases not matched to a gene. The CDR3 length is 18 residues. CDR3 nucleotide sequence: TGTGCCAGCAGCCTGGGGACAGGGGTGATTCTAGCCAAAAACATTCAGTACTTC. As protein: CASSLGTGVILAKNIQYF.

The chain joins TRBV28 to TRBJ2-7, with 14 bases matching TRBD2. This CDR3 is built from 16 residues. The germline gives CDR1 MDHEN, CDR2 SYDVKM. The ends lost 4 bases at V and 4 bases at J; junction bases unmatched: 6. The CDR3 is CASSWAGTSGSYEQYF. The CDR3 DNA is TGTGCCAGCAGTTGGGCCGGGACTAGCGGGAGTTACGAGCAGTACTTC.

This chain joins TRBV5-6 and TRBJ1-1, with D hard to call. CDR3 length equals 16 residues. The germline V and J ends were trimmed by 0 bases and 2 bases, with 14 bases remaining between them. Germline loops: CDR1 SGHDT, CDR2 YYEEEE. The CDR3 DNA is TGTGCCAGCAGCTTGGTGGCCCCGGGATTAAACACTGAAGCTTTCTTT. Translation: CASSLVAPGLNTEAFF.

The rearrangement links TRBV7-2 to TRBJ2-2, with TRBD1 matching 11 bases. Germline CDR1 and CDR2: SGHTA and FQGNSA. Trimming took 3 bases from V and 5 from J; bases not matched to a gene: 8. CDR3 length: 17 residues. For the CDR3, the DNA is TGTGCCAGCAGCTTCGCCTCCGGGACAGGGGGAACCGGGGAGCTGTTTTTT. Its translation: CASSFASGTGGTGELFF. The entire variable domain, with the rest obtained from reference TRBV7-2 and TRBJ2-2, is as follows: GAGVSQSPSNKVTEKGKDVELRCDPISGHTALYWYRQSLGQGLEFLIYFQGNSAPDKSGLPSDRFSAERTGGSVSTLTIQRTQQEDSAVYLCASSFASGTGGTGELFFGEGSRLTVL.

The gene calls are TRBV4-3 and TRBJ1-2; a weak D match, TRBD1 (6 bases). Deletions cut 0 bases from V and 6 bases from J, with 11 bases between. Per the germline V gene, CDR1 is LGHNA and CDR2 is YSLEER. This CDR3 comprises 14 residues. The CDR3 nucleotides are TGCGCCAGCAGCCAAGACGATACAGGGAATGGCTACACCTTC. This codes for CASSQDDTGNGYTF.

This chain joins TRBV28 and TRBJ1-1; 11 bases line up with TRBD1. Trimming cost V 6 bases and J 4 bases; bases outside gene matches: 1. CDR1 MDHEN and CDR2 SYDVKM come from the germline V gene. This CDR3 has 13 residues. The CDR3 sequence: CASRGQGVTEAFF. The CDR3 DNA is TGTGCCAGCAGGGGACAGGGGGTCACTGAAGCTTTCTTT.

V is TRBV11-3 and J is TRBJ1-2, with 8 nucleotides matching TRBD1. Unmatched junction bases numbered 1, after V lost 1 base and J lost 6 bases. The germline gives CDR1 SGHNT, CDR2 YENEEA. The CDR3 covers 13 residues. In DNA, the CDR3 is TGTGCCAGCAGCTTAGGGACAGGGAATGGCTACACCTTC. Its protein is CASSLGTGNGYTF. Supplemented by reference TRBV11-3 and TRBJ1-2, the full variable domain reads EAGVVQSPRYKIIEKKQPVAFWCNPISGHNTLYWYLQNLGQGPELLIRYENEEAVDDSQLPKDRFSAERLKGVDSTLKIQPAELGDSAVYLCASSLGTGNGYTFGSGTRLTVV.

This clone showed up just a few times. V gene TRBV5-4 combines with J gene TRBJ1-1, with D perhaps TRBD1 (5 bases). The germline V and J ends were trimmed by 6 bases and 5 bases, with 17 bases remaining between them. The CDR3 has 14 residues. Germline V gene lookup returns CDR1 SGHNT and CDR2 YYREEE (reference sequence). For the CDR3, the DNA is TGTGCCAGCAAGGGGCGGCTTTCTGGGACTGAAGCTTTCTTT. Its protein product is CASKGRLSGTEAFF.

This clone was detected only a few times. The DNA of the CDR3 is TGCAGCGTTGCCCCCTCACAGGGCGAGCAGTACTTC. Protein product: CSVAPSQGEQYF. The chain recombines TRBV29-1 with TRBJ2-7, with a possible D match to TRBD1 (6 bases). The germline CDR1 and CDR2 sequences are SQVTM and ANQGSEA. The CDR3 is 12 amino acids. The V end was cut by 4 bases, the J end by 6 bases, with 13 bases between.

Of note for this clone: A junction boundary mismatches the germline segment, possibly from a read error. The chain joins TRBV7-9 to TRBJ1-1; 8 bases match TRBD1. The CDR3 has 12 amino acids. Germline V gives CDR1 SEHNR, CDR2 FQNEAQ (reference sequence). The CDR3 DNA reads TGTGCCAGCAGCGTGGGACAGGAGGGGACCCTTTTT. Its protein is CASSVGQEGTLF. Complete variable domain (other parts from reference TRBV7-9 and TRBJ1-1): DTGVSQNPRHKITKRGQNVTFRCDPISEHNRLYWYRQTLGQGPEFLTYFQNEAQLEKSRLLSDRFSAERPKGSFSTLEIQRTEQGDSAMYLCASSVGQEGTLFGQGTRLTVV.